This entry lists 3 T cell receptor beta chains sequenced from one sample in a study of beta chain features in type 1 diabetes. Overall study results and limits: Moderate yet significant TCRB CDR3 shortening was seen in Type 1 diabetes patients in all four CD4+ subsets.

cDNA synthesis used the whole RNA isolate, giving expressed TCRB sequences. Assay: immunoSEQ multiplex PCR; the TCRdb copy retains only in-frame clones and omits some. The data show over 150,000 clones, 10% seen once. For these receptors, no antigen is known. The sample taken for sequencing was central memory CD4+ T cells from blood. These receptors originate from a man aged 25-40 years with type 1 diabetes.

This chain joins TRBV5-1 and TRBJ2-1, with 7 positions matching TRBD1. In germline, CDR1 is SGHRS, CDR2 YFSETQ. The CDR3 has 17 amino acids. V lost 4 bases, J lost 4 bases, and 14 bases stayed unmatched. DNA for the CDR3: TGCGCCAGCAGCCCGGATGGGACAGCTAACATTTACAATGAGCAGTTCTTC. Translation: CASSPDGTANIYNEQFF. Variable domain in full (rest from reference TRBV5-1 and TRBJ2-1): KAGVTQTPRYLIKTRGQQVTLSCSPISGHRSVSWYQQTPGQGLQFLFEYFSETQRNKGNFPGRFSGRQFSNSRSEMNVSTLELGDSALYLCASSPDGTANIYNEQFFGPGTRLTVL.

CDR3 in DNA: TGTGCCACCAGCAGAACCCGGGGAACTGAAGCTTTCTTT. Protein sequence: CATSRTRGTEAFF. The rearrangement uses TRBV15 and TRBJ1-1; D remains unclear. CDR3 size: 13 residues. Per the germline V gene, CDR1 is LNHNV and CDR2 is YYDKDF (reference sequence). V lost 2 bases to trimming and J lost 5 bases, with 9 bases between them.

In this sample, this clone turned up a few times. This chain joins TRBV5-1 and TRBJ2-7; TRBD1 agrees at 8 bases. This CDR3 has 14 amino acids. V lost 4 bases, J lost 3 bases, and 6 bases stayed unmatched. Germline loops: CDR1 SGHRS, CDR2 YFSETQ. In DNA form, the CDR3 reads TGCGCCAGCAGCGGGACAGGAAAGAACTACGAGCAGTACTTC. Residues: CASSGTGKNYEQYF.